These 19 T cell receptor beta chains share one sample of origin, sequenced in a study of T cell responses to AZD1222 COVID-19 vaccine. Profiled with immunoSEQ multiplex PCR; TCRdb holds only in-frame clones, not every one. The data contain 90,000 to 150,000 clones, 70% to 90% of them singletons. Sequenced here: peripheral blood, sampled on day 0 of AZD1222 vaccination. The receptor set was obtained from an adult in good health.

V usage is TRBV5-5 and J usage is TRBJ1-4; the D is unclear. Trimming pared 1 base from V and 0 bases from J, leaving 10 bases between. The V gene's germline CDR1 is SGHKS and CDR2 YYEKEE (reference sequence). This CDR3 contains 16 residues. CDR3 nucleotides: TGTGCCAGCAGCTTGCTCCAGACTGCAACTAATGAAAAACTGTTTTTT. Translation gives CASSLLQTATNEKLFF. Filled out from reference TRBV5-5 and TRBJ1-4, the complete variable domain reads DAGVTQSPTHLIKTRGQQVTLRCSPISGHKSVSWYQQVLGQGPQFIFQYYEKEERGRGNFPDRFSARQFPNYSSELNVNALLLGDSALYLCASSLLQTATNEKLFFGSGTQLSVL.

J is TRBJ2-5 and V is TRBV5-1; D unclear. The CDR3 loop spans 13 amino acids. The V gene's germline CDR1 is SGHRS and CDR2 YFSETQ. Trimming took 1 base from V and 2 from J, leaving 6 bases between them. The chain's CDR3 is CASSLWRQETQYF. CDR3 nucleotide sequence: TGCGCCAGCAGCTTGTGGCGGCAAGAGACCCAGTACTTC.

The chain has TRBV28 and TRBJ1-3; tentative D call: TRBD1 (5 bases). Trimming took 6 bases from V and 4 from J, leaving 13 bases between them. The V gene's germline CDR1 is MDHEN and CDR2 SYDVKM. The CDR3 has 14 amino acids. The CDR3 reads CASRPTGAGNTIYF. CDR3 DNA sequence: TGTGCCAGCAGGCCTACAGGAGCGGGAAACACCATATATTTT. Complete variable domain (other parts from reference TRBV28 and TRBJ1-3): DVKVTQSSRYLVKRTGEKVFLECVQDMDHENMFWYRQDPGLGLRLIYFSYDVKMKEKGDIPEGYSVSREKKERFSLILESASTNQTSMYLCASRPTGAGNTIYFGEGSWLTVV.

This chain joins TRBV4-2 and TRBJ2-1; D uncertain. Trimming stripped 6 bases from V and 2 bases from J, with 17 bases between. Germline V gene lookup returns CDR1 LGHNA and CDR2 YNFKEQ. This CDR3 is built from 16 residues. The CDR3 is CASRARAEVPYNEQFF. CDR3 coding DNA: TGTGCCAGCAGAGCTAGGGCCGAGGTCCCCTACAATGAGCAGTTCTTC.

The count of this clone is one. The chain uses TRBV6-2 or TRBV6-3 and TRBJ2-1; TRBD2 agrees at 8 bases. Germline CDR1 reads MNHEY; CDR2 reads SVGEGT. Germline trimming cut 5 bases from V and 10 bases from J; bases unmatched to any gene: 10. The CDR3 has 14 amino acids. CDR3 sequence: CASSTLAGRLEQFF. DNA for the CDR3: TGTGCCAGCAGTACGTTAGCGGGAAGATTAGAGCAGTTCTTC.

The chain employs TRBV3-1 (or the pseudogene TRBV3-2) and TRBJ2-1; 10 bases line up with TRBD2. In germline, CDR1 is LGHDT, CDR2 YNNKEL (reference sequence). The CDR3 spans 17 residues. V was clipped by 3 bases and J by 9 bases; unmatched bases: 14. This CDR3 reads CASSHQPQGASGGEQFF. CDR3 nucleotides: TGTGCCAGCAGCCATCAACCCCAGGGTGCTAGCGGGGGTGAGCAGTTCTTC.

The gene calls are TRBV18 and TRBJ1-4; no firm D call. Trimming cost V 2 bases and J 8 bases, with 3 bases left between them. Looked up from germline, CDR1 is KGHSH and CDR2 is LQKENI. This CDR3 has 11 amino acids. The CDR3 DNA reads as TGTGCCAGCTCACCAGGGGAAAAACTGTTTTTT. This sequence encodes CASSPGEKLFF. Based on the CDR3 plus reference TRBV18 and TRBJ1-4, the full variable domain is NAGVMQNPRHLVRRRGQEARLRCSPMKGHSHVYWYRQLPEEGLKFMVYLQKENIIDESGMPKERFSAEFPKEGPSILRIQQVVRGDSAAYFCASSPGEKLFFGSGTQLSVL.

The chain combines TRBV28 with TRBJ1-2; D remains ambiguous. Trimming removed 2 bases from V and 8 bases from J, with 9 bases in between. This CDR3 region has 12 residues. Germline values: CDR1 MDHEN, CDR2 SYDVKM. DNA for the CDR3: TGTGCCAGCAGTTTAAAGTTGGGCGGCTACACCTTC. Encoded protein: CASSLKLGGYTF.

To note about this clone: The sample carries other DNA sequences with the same CDR3. The chain has TRBV5-1 and TRBJ2-3; D ambiguous. The V gene's germline CDR1 is SGHRS and CDR2 YFSETQ. CDR3 length equals 12 residues. Trimming cost V 1 base and J 0 bases, with 0 bases left between them. The CDR3 DNA reads TGCGCCAGCAGCTTGAGCACAGATACGCAGTATTTT. Translating it yields CASSLSTDTQYF.

V gene TRBV5-1 combines with J gene TRBJ1-2; the D is unclear. This CDR3 is 13 amino acids long. The V gene's germline CDR1 is SGHRS and CDR2 YFSETQ. Trimming left V 1 base short and J 2 bases short, with 6 bases between. The CDR3 DNA follows: TGCGCCAGCAGCTTGAACGTAAACTATGGCTACACCTTC. Translated, it gives CASSLNVNYGYTF.

The V gene is TRBV28, the J gene TRBJ1-1; D is uncertain. The V gene's germline CDR1 is MDHEN and CDR2 SYDVKM. CDR3 size: 11 residues. Trimming stripped 3 bases from V and 9 bases from J, with 8 bases between. CDR3 DNA: TGTGCCAGCAGTTTGGCGACACAAGCTTTCTTT. This translates into CASSLATQAFF.

The rearrangement uses TRBV25-1 and TRBJ2-3; D gene unclear. This CDR3 is built from 15 residues. Germline CDR1 and CDR2: MGHDK and SYGVNS. With 0 bases removed from V and 0 bases from J, the gap between germline ends came to 7 bases. The chain's CDR3 is CASSEYIHSTDTQYF. The CDR3 DNA follows: TGTGCCAGCAGTGAATATATCCACAGCACAGATACGCAGTATTTT.

V gene TRBV25-1 combines with J gene TRBJ1-5, with D possibly being TRBD1 (5 bases). Germline CDR1 and CDR2: MGHDK and SYGVNS. Trimming pared 10 bases from V and 4 bases from J, leaving 8 bases between. This CDR3 has 11 residues. The CDR3 bases are TGTGCCACCGGACATAATCAGCCCCAGCATTTT. Translating gives CATGHNQPQHF. The full variable domain, with the rest looked up from reference TRBV25-1 and TRBJ1-5, is EADIYQTPRYLVIGTGKKITLECSQTMGHDKMYWYQQDPGMELHLIHYSYGVNSTEKGDLSSESTVSRIRTEHFPLTLESARPSHTSQYLCATGHNQPQHFGDGTRLSIL.

V gene TRBV6-5 combines with J gene TRBJ1-6; no reliable D call. This CDR3 region has 14 residues. Trimming cost V 7 bases and J 1 base, with 8 bases left between them. Germline assignment: CDR1 MNHEY and CDR2 SVGAGI. The CDR3 region is CASNPASYNSPLHF. Here the CDR3 DNA reads TGTGCCAGCAACCCGGCGTCCTATAATTCACCCCTCCACTTT.

This clone has a single count. This chain uses TRBV18 with TRBJ1-3; D unresolved. The CDR3 loop spans 16 amino acids. Germline V gene sequence: CDR1 KGHSH, CDR2 LQKENI. Trimming removed 3 bases from V and 0 bases from J, with 12 bases in between. The CDR3 sequence is CASSPKAAHSGNTIYF. In DNA form, the CDR3 reads TGTGCCAGCTCACCGAAGGCGGCGCACTCTGGAAACACCATATATTTT.

The chain links TRBV5-1 to TRBJ1-2; 9 bases fit TRBD1. The CDR3 is made up of 15 amino acids. Trimming took 4 bases from V and 4 from J; bases not matched to a gene: 8. The germline V gene encodes CDR1 SGHRS and CDR2 YFSETQ. For the CDR3, the DNA is TGCGCCAGCAGCCAGAGGGACAGGGCTACCTATGGCTACACCTTC. Protein: CASSQRDRATYGYTF. Looking up the rest from reference TRBV5-1 and TRBJ1-2 gives the full variable domain: KAGVTQTPRYLIKTRGQQVTLSCSPISGHRSVSWYQQTPGQGLQFLFEYFSETQRNKGNFPGRFSGRQFSNSRSEMNVSTLELGDSALYLCASSQRDRATYGYTFGSGTRLTVV.

This sequence joins TRBV27 and TRBJ1-1, with D perhaps matching TRBD1 (6 bases). Germline V gives CDR1 MNHEY, CDR2 SMNVEV (reference sequence). Trimming cost V 11 bases and J 1 base, with 11 bases left between them. The CDR3 totals 12 residues. The CDR3 here is CAVGTTNTEAFF. The CDR3 bases are TGTGCCGTCGGGACAACGAACACTGAAGCTTTCTTT.

This chain joins TRBV27 and TRBJ1-2; TRBD1 might be the D (5 bases). The germline V gene encodes CDR1 MNHEY and CDR2 SMNVEV (reference sequence). V was shortened by 1 base and J by 7 bases, with 13 bases between the two germline ends. The CDR3 is made up of 14 amino acids. CDR3 residues: CASSLFFRAGGYTF. The DNA for the CDR3 is TGTGCCAGCAGTTTATTTTTCAGGGCTGGTGGCTACACCTTC.

As to this clone: The germline gene is not matched at one end of the junction; a read error may be the cause. The chain links TRBV5-1 to TRBJ2-2; D is possibly TRBD1 (6 bases). The CDR3 extends over 15 amino acids. Germline CDR1 and CDR2: SGHRS and YFSETQ. As DNA, the CDR3 is TGCGCCAGCAGCTTGGAAAGGGGGAACATCGGGGAGCTGTTTTTT. Amino acid sequence: CASSLERGNIGELFF.